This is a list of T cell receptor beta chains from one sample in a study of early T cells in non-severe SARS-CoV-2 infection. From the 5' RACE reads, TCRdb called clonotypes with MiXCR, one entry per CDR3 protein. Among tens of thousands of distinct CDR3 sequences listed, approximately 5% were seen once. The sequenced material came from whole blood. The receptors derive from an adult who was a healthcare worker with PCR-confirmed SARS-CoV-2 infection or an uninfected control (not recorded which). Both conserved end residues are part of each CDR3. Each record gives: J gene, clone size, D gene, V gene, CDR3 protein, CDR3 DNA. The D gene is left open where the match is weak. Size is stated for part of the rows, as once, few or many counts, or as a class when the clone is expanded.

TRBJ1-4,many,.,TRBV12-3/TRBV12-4,CASSLVRAGNEKLFF,TGTGCCAGCAGTTTAGTAAGGGCAGGGAATGAAAAACTGTTTTTT
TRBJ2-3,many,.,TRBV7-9,CASSPTGGRDTQYF,TGTGCCAGCAGCCCTACAGGTGGGAGAGATACGCAGTATTTT
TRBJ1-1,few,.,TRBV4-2,CASSQDEGTTEAFF,TGTGCCAGCAGCCAAGATGAGGGGACTACTGAAGCTTTCTTT
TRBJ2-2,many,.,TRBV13,CASSQQGFTGELFF,TGTGCCAGCAGTCAGCAGGGATTCACCGGGGAGCTGTTTTTT
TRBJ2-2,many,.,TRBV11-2,CASSLVGDPNTGELFF,TGTGCCAGCAGCTTAGTCGGGGACCCGAACACCGGGGAGCTGTTTTTT
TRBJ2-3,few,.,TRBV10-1,CASSIGADTQYF,TGCGCCAGCAGTATAGGGGCAGATACGCAGTATTTT
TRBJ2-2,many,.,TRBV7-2,CASSLYRNTGELFF,TGTGCCAGCAGCTTATACAGGAACACCGGGGAGCTGTTTTTT
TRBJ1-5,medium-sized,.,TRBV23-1,CASSHREGEANQPQHF,TGCGCCAGCAGTCATCGGGAGGGGGAGGCCAATCAGCCCCAGCATTTT
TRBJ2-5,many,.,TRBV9,CASSVATYGPMGQETQYF,TGTGCCAGCAGCGTAGCTACTTATGGCCCTATGGGGCAAGAGACCCAGTACTTC
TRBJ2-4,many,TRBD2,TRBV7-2,CASSFRTSGILAKNIQYF,TGTGCCAGCAGCTTTCGTACTAGCGGGATTCTAGCCAAAAACATTCAGTACTTC
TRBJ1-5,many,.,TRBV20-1,CSARHSGKTGLSNQPQHF,TGCAGTGCTAGGCATTCCGGGAAAACCGGGCTTAGCAATCAGCCCCAGCATTTT
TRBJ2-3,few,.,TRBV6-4,CASSDDGAGGTDTQYF,TGTGCCAGCAGTGACGATGGGGCAGGGGGGACCGATACGCAGTATTTT
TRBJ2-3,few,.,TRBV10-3,CAIRRQISTDTQYF,TGTGCCATCAGAAGACAGATTAGCACAGATACGCAGTATTTT
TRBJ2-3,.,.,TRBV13,CASSLFTSRDTQYF,TGTGCCAGCAGCTTATTCACTTCCCGGGATACGCAGTATTTT
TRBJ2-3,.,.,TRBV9,CASSVVGTFPSTDTQYF,TGTGCCAGCAGCGTAGTGGGGACATTTCCTAGCACAGATACGCAGTATTTT
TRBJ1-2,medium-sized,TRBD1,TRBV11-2,CASSSMAGQNYGYTF,TGTGCCAGCAGCTCCATGGCGGGACAGAACTATGGCTACACCTTC
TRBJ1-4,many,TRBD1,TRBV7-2,CASSLEGQGYEKLFF,TGTGCCAGCAGCTTAGAGGGACAGGGGTATGAAAAACTGTTTTTT
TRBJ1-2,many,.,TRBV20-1,CSDQYGYTF,TGCAGCGACCAGTATGGCTACACCTTC
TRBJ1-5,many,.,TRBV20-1,CSARLYQGQLGSNQPQHF,TGCAGTGCTAGACTATATCAGGGTCAGTTGGGTAGCAATCAGCCCCAGCATTTT
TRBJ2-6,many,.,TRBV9,CASSEQGTGANVLTF,TGTGCCAGCAGCGAGCAGGGAACTGGGGCCAACGTCCTGACTTTC
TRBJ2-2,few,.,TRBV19,CASSSHPRTGELFF,TGTGCCAGTAGTTCCCATCCGCGGACCGGGGAGCTGTTTTTT
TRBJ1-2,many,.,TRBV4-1,CASSHQPTGRNYGYTF,TGCGCCAGCAGCCACCAACCGACAGGTAGAAACTATGGCTACACCTTC
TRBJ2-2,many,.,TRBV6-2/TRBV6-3,CASKVRTPNTGELFF,TGTGCCAGCAAGGTCCGGACTCCGAACACCGGGGAGCTGTTTTTT
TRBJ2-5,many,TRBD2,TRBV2,CASSAGGGETQYF,TGTGCCAGCAGTGCGGGGGGAGGCGAGACCCAGTACTTC
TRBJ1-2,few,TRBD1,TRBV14,CASSQEGRDRDGYTF,TGTGCCAGCAGCCAAGAGGGAAGGGACAGGGATGGCTACACCTTC
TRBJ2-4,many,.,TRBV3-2,CASSQELAGGPSKNIQYF,TGTGCCAGCAGCCAAGAACTAGCGGGGGGGCCATCCAAAAACATTCAGTACTTC
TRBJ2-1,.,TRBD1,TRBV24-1,CATRPPGQGDSGEQFF,TGTGCCACCAGACCTCCGGGACAGGGAGACTCGGGTGAGCAGTTCTTC
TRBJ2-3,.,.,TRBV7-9,CASSLGDSPTDTQYF,TGTGCCAGCAGCTTAGGTGACAGCCCCACAGATACGCAGTATTTT
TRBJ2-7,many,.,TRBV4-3,CASSQGLDPDEQYF,TGCGCCAGCAGCCAAGGACTCGACCCCGACGAGCAGTACTTC
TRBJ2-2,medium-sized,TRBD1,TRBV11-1,CASSFLTGTNTGELFF,TGTGCCAGCAGCTTTCTGACAGGGACGAACACCGGGGAGCTGTTTTTT
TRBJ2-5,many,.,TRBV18,CASFGETQYF,TGTGCCAGCTTTGGAGAGACCCAGTACTTC
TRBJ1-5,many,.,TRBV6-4,CASNCTGSSNQPQHF,TGTGCCAGCAATTGTACAGGCTCTAGCAATCAGCCCCAGCATTTT
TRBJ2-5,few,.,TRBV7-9,CASSLAPEQETQYF,TGTGCCAGCAGCTTAGCGCCAGAACAAGAGACCCAGTACTTC
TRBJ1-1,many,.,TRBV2,CASSVELNTEAFF,TGTGCCAGCAGTGTGGAGCTGAACACTGAAGCTTTCTTT
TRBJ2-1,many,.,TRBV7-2,CASSLSGGSFNEQFF,TGTGCCAGCAGCTTATCTGGGGGATCATTCAATGAGCAGTTCTTC
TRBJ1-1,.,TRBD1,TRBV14,CASSRGITGGKAFF,TGTGCCAGCAGCCGGGGGATCACAGGGGGTAAAGCTTTCTTT
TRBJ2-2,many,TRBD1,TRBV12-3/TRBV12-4,CASSLGDRGINGELFF,TGTGCCAGCAGTTTAGGGGACAGGGGGATTAACGGGGAGCTGTTTTTT
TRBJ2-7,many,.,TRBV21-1,CASSQRLRGNPYEQYF,TGTGCCAGCAGCCAAAGATTAAGAGGGAACCCCTACGAGCAGTACTTC
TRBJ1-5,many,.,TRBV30,CAWSSGHNQPQHF,TGTGCCTGGAGTTCCGGGCACAATCAGCCCCAGCATTTT
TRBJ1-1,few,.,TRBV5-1,CASSLVAGEGSFNTEAFF,TGCGCCAGCAGCTTGGTCGCCGGCGAGGGCTCTTTCAACACTGAAGCTTTCTTT
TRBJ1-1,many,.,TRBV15,CATSNLGGDTEAFF,TGTGCCACCAGCAACCTCGGCGGGGACACTGAAGCTTTCTTT
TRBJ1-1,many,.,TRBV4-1,CASSQEGTRAGAGAFF,TGCGCCAGCAGCCAAGAGGGTACGAGGGCTGGTGCTGGGGCTTTCTTT
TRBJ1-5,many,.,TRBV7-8,CASSPRRAGYQPQHF,TGTGCCAGCAGCCCCCGGAGGGCGGGCTATCAGCCCCAGCATTTT
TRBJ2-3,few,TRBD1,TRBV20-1,CSARPRQGSFTDTQYF,TGCAGTGCTAGACCCAGACAGGGCTCCTTCACAGATACGCAGTATTTT
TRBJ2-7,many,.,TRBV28,CASSGDFEQYF,TGTGCCAGCAGTGGCGACTTCGAGCAGTACTTC
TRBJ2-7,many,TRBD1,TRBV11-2,CASSFSLGQGGAEQYF,TGTGCCAGCAGCTTTTCCCTCGGACAGGGCGGGGCCGAGCAGTACTTC
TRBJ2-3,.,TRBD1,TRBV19,CASSVRDRETDTQYF,TGTGCCAGTAGTGTCCGGGACAGGGAGACAGATACGCAGTATTTT
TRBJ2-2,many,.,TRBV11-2,CASSLEETGELFF,TGTGCCAGCAGCTTAGAGGAGACCGGGGAGCTGTTTTTT
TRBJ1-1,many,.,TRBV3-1,CASSQVLNLGGTEAFF,TGTGCCAGCAGCCAAGTATTGAATTTGGGGGGAACTGAAGCTTTCTTT
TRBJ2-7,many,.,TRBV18,CASSPPIHSSYEQYF,TGTGCCAGCTCACCACCTATTCACAGCTCCTACGAGCAGTACTTC